This is a list of T cell receptor beta chains from one sample in a study of CD8 T cells in Susac syndrome. TCRdb independently ran MiXCR on the immunoSEQ multiplex PCR reads; one entry per CDR3 protein. The table includes some 130,000 distinct CDR3 sequences, nearly 95% detected once. The sample taken for sequencing was CD4+ T cells from PBMCs. The source is a human donor in good health. The conserved cysteine and the conserved F or W are not part of the CDR3 here. D genes are given only for firm matches.

d_gene	v_gene	j_gene	CDR3aa
-	TRBV3-1	TRBJ2-5	ASSLVGGPHRWAQY
-	TRBV12-3/TRBV12-4	TRBJ2-5	ASTLHGETQY
-	TRBV18	TRBJ1-1	ASSPGLLMNTEAF
TRBD1	TRBV29-1	TRBJ1-2	SVGTSGQGYGYT
-	TRBV18	TRBJ2-3	ASSVSAGSSTDTQY
TRBD2	TRBV5-1	TRBJ2-7	ASSLAARTSGSYEQY
-	TRBV10-3	TRBJ2-4	AISESRERKNIQY
TRBD1	TRBV3-1	TRBJ1-1	ASGSFGQAEAF
TRBD1	TRBV19	TRBJ2-7	ASSLGTGWTYEQY
-	TRBV5-1	TRBJ2-1	ASNSGTSSSYNEQF
TRBD1	TRBV5-5	TRBJ1-1	ASSADRASITEAF
TRBD2	TRBV2	TRBJ2-3	ASSWTSGRDTQY
-	TRBV20-1	TRBJ2-7	SAPSPTWVYEQY
-	TRBV6-2/TRBV6-3	TRBJ2-7	ASRRTASSYEQY